Listed here are 26 T cell receptor beta chains from one sample, sequenced in a study of graft-versus-host responses after intestinal transplantation. Method: immunoSEQ multiplex PCR; TCRdb's copy keeps in-frame clones and lacks some. The profile covers some 4,600 clones, with 20% to 30% appearing a single time and 4% to 5% taken by the ten largest. The sequences come from alloreactive CD4+ T cells from a mixed lymphocyte reaction culture, collected before intestinal transplant. Subset indicated: CFSE-low proliferating T cells sorted from roughly 6-day pre-transplant mixed lymphocyte reaction (GvH or HvG direction). The source is a human patient who received an intestinal transplant.

In this sample, this clone turned up a few times. This chain joins TRBV4-2 and TRBJ1-1; D perhaps matches TRBD1 (6 bases). The germline CDR1 and CDR2 sequences are LGHNA and YNFKEQ. V was pared by 4 bases and J by 1 base, with 19 bases between. The CDR3 has 17 residues. In DNA, the CDR3 is TGTGCCAGCAGCCGCGGTCCCCGGACAGAAACGAACACTGAAGCTTTCTTT. Amino acids: CASSRGPRTETNTEAFF.

V gene TRBV29-1 combines with J gene TRBJ2-4; D gene unclear. Germline CDR1 and CDR2: SQVTM and ANQGSEA. V was cut by 1 base and J by 4 bases, with 5 bases left in between. The CDR3 runs to 12 residues. CDR3 in amino acids: CSVEAWKNIQYF. The DNA for the CDR3 is TGCAGCGTTGAAGCGTGGAAAAACATTCAGTACTTC.

This clone has just a few counts. V gene TRBV11-3 combines with J gene TRBJ1-2; 8 positions agree with TRBD1. Germline CDR1 SGHNT, CDR2 YENEEA. Trimming cost V 2 bases and J 5 bases; bases outside gene matches: 7. The CDR3 contains 15 residues. The CDR3 is CASSLQGALPYGYTF. The CDR3 DNA is TGTGCCAGCAGCTTACAGGGGGCGCTTCCGTATGGCTACACCTTC.

This clone has a handful of counts. The chain recombines TRBV2 with TRBJ2-3, with D possibly being TRBD1 (6 bases). The CDR3 has 14 residues. Deletions cut 11 bases from V and 2 bases from J, with 17 bases between. Germline-derived CDR1 and CDR2 are SNHLY and FYNNEI. The CDR3 sequence: CAVQGRLITDTQYF. Written as DNA, the CDR3 is TGTGCCGTACAGGGAAGACTTATCACAGATACGCAGTATTTT. The variable domain in full, with the rest retrieved from reference TRBV2 and TRBJ2-3, is EPEVTQTPSHQVTQMGQEVILRCVPISNHLYFYWYRQILGQKVEFLVSFYNNEISEKSEIFDDQFSVERPDGSNFTLKIRSTKLEDSAMYFCAVQGRLITDTQYFGPGTRLTVL.

Concerning this clone itself: A much larger clone lies a single base off, so this may be a read error. The rearrangement joins TRBV29-1 to TRBJ2-5, with D possibly being TRBD2 (7 bases). Looked up from germline, CDR1 is SQVTM and CDR2 is ANQGSEA. V lost 7 bases and J lost 7, with 16 bases in between. The CDR3 contains 12 residues. The CDR3 loop reads CSGEGGWATQYF. CDR3 bases: TGCAGCGGTGAGGGGGGGTGGGCGACCCAGTACTTC. Combining the CDR3 with reference TRBV29-1 and TRBJ2-5 gives the whole variable domain SAVISQKPSRDICQRGTSLTIQCQVDSQVTMMFWYRQQPGQSLTLIATANQGSEATYESGFVIDKFPISRPNLTFSTLTVSNMSPEDSSIYLCSGEGGWATQYFGPGTRLLVL.

This clone was counted only a few times. J is TRBJ2-7 and V is TRBV7-9; TRBD1 is a possible D gene (5 bases). The CDR3 totals 14 residues. V gave up 1 base and J gave up 4 bases, with 11 bases separating them. The germline V gene has CDR1 SEHNR and CDR2 FQNEAQ (reference sequence). The CDR3, as DNA: TGTGCCAGCAGCTTAGACCCAGGGTATTACGAGCAGTACTTC. Translation: CASSLDPGYYEQYF.

This clone occurred a few times. The rearrangement joins TRBV5-5 to TRBJ2-7, with D perhaps TRBD1 (6 bases). Trimming removed 2 bases at V and 4 bases at J, with 10 bases between. The CDR3 loop spans 13 amino acids. The germline V gene encodes CDR1 SGHKS and CDR2 YYEKEE (reference sequence). For the CDR3, the DNA is TGTGCCAGCAGCTTAGGACAGATTTACGAGCAGTACTTC. Its protein is CASSLGQIYEQYF. The full variable domain, rest sourced from reference TRBV5-5 and TRBJ2-7, is DAGVTQSPTHLIKTRGQQVTLRCSPISGHKSVSWYQQVLGQGPQFIFQYYEKEERGRGNFPDRFSARQFPNYSSELNVNALLLGDSALYLCASSLGQIYEQYFGPGTRLTVT.

The chain combines TRBV6-5 with TRBJ2-1; D is perhaps TRBD1 (5 bases). In germline, CDR1 is MNHEY, CDR2 SVGAGI. The CDR3 spans 13 residues. V gave up 5 bases and J gave up 13 bases, with 18 bases separating them. CDR3 sequence (DNA): TGTGCCAGCAGTATCACACGGTCATGGGGCCAGTTCTTC. It is translated as CASSITRSWGQFF.

This chain connects TRBV18 to TRBJ2-5; TRBD2 agrees at 15 bases. V lost 3 bases, J lost 4 bases, and 6 bases stayed unmatched. The CDR3 contains 17 residues. The germline gives CDR1 KGHSH, CDR2 LQKENI. The CDR3 here is CASSPGGLAGGIETQYF. The CDR3, as DNA: TGTGCCAGCTCACCTGGAGGACTAGCGGGGGGGATAGAGACCCAGTACTTC. The whole variable domain, remainder taken from reference TRBV18 and TRBJ2-5, is NAGVMQNPRHLVRRRGQEARLRCSPMKGHSHVYWYRQLPEEGLKFMVYLQKENIIDESGMPKERFSAEFPKEGPSILRIQQVVRGDSAAYFCASSPGGLAGGIETQYFGPGTRLLVL.

The rearrangement links TRBV30 to TRBJ2-5; D ambiguous. Germline CDR1 GTSNPN, CDR2 SVGIG (reference sequence). This CDR3 is built from 11 residues. Trimming stripped 0 bases from V and 4 bases from J, with 3 bases between. The CDR3 nucleotides are TGTGCCTGGAGTGTAGGAGAGACCCAGTACTTC. Translating gives CAWSVGETQYF.

This sequence joins TRBV10-1 and TRBJ2-2; TRBD1 matches at 9 bases. Trimming removed 6 bases from V and 4 bases from J; junction bases left unmatched: 0. The germline V gene has CDR1 WNHNN and CDR2 SYGVQD (reference sequence). The CDR3 is 13 residues long. The CDR3 nucleotides are TGCGCCAGCAGGGGACAGGGCACCGGGGAGCTGTTTTTT. Translating gives CASRGQGTGELFF.

In its sample, this clone ranks as medium-sized. The chain carries TRBV18 and TRBJ1-4, with 9 bases matching TRBD1. This CDR3 has 14 amino acids. Unmatched junction bases numbered 3, after V lost 3 bases and J lost 7 bases. CDR1 and CDR2 from the germline V gene are KGHSH and LQKENI. The CDR3 nucleotides read TGTGCCAGCTCACCGGGACAGGGACGTGAAAAACTGTTTTTT. Amino acid sequence: CASSPGQGREKLFF.

The table lists this clone with a few counts. The chain couples TRBV6-5 to TRBJ2-7, with D uncertain. This CDR3 region has 13 residues. Trimming cost V 2 bases and J 6 bases, with 11 bases left between them. CDR1 MNHEY and CDR2 SVGAGI come from the germline V gene. Here the CDR3 DNA reads TGTGCCAGCAGTTACCTACTGTCCGGCGAGCAGTACTTC. This gives the protein CASSYLLSGEQYF.

This clone came up a few times. V usage is TRBV6-5 and J usage is TRBJ2-4; 8 positions agree with TRBD1. The CDR3 length is 15 residues. The junction had 7 bases not matched to a gene; V was cut back by 4 bases and J by 5 bases. Germline assignment: CDR1 MNHEY and CDR2 SVGAGI. The CDR3 loop is CASSLDRARENIQYF. The CDR3 DNA reads TGTGCCAGCAGTTTGGACAGGGCGCGCGAAAACATTCAGTACTTC.

The chain links TRBV28 to TRBJ2-5; D unresolved. This CDR3 is 13 amino acids long. Per the germline V gene, CDR1 is MDHEN and CDR2 is SYDVKM. Trimming took off 4 bases at V and 0 bases at J, with 6 bases between the two ends. DNA for the CDR3: TGTGCCAGCAGTTATGTGTACCAAGAGACCCAGTACTTC. Encoded protein: CASSYVYQETQYF. The full variable domain, with the rest looked up from reference TRBV28 and TRBJ2-5, is DVKVTQSSRYLVKRTGEKVFLECVQDMDHENMFWYRQDPGLGLRLIYFSYDVKMKEKGDIPEGYSVSREKKERFSLILESASTNQTSMYLCASSYVYQETQYFGPGTRLLVL.

This clone was recorded a few times. The chain employs TRBV5-1 and TRBJ1-1; tentatively, D is TRBD1 (6 bases). Germline V gene sequence: CDR1 SGHRS, CDR2 YFSETQ. This CDR3 has 15 amino acids. V dropped 0 bases and J dropped 5 bases, with 14 bases sitting between them. CDR3 loop: CASSLAGARETEAFF. CDR3 sequence (DNA): TGCGCCAGCAGCTTGGCGGGGGCGCGGGAAACTGAAGCTTTCTTT.

With respect to this clone: It may be a read error: a sequence one base away is much more abundant. CDR3 nucleotide sequence: TGTGCCTCCCTGACAGGGGGCGGCAATCAGCCCCAGCATTTT. Amino acid sequence: CASLTGGGNQPQHF. V usage is TRBV30 and J usage is TRBJ1-5; 10 bases fit TRBD1. The germline V gene has CDR1 GTSNPN and CDR2 SVGIG (reference sequence). CDR3 length: 14 amino acids. Unmatched junction bases numbered 5, after V lost 7 bases and J lost 2 bases.

This clone was detected only a few times. This chain connects TRBV18 to TRBJ1-1; D is perhaps TRBD1 (5 bases). There are 17 residues in the CDR3. Germline CDR1 is KGHSH and CDR2 is LQKENI. Trimming took off 1 base at V and 0 bases at J, with 15 bases between the two ends. As DNA, the CDR3 is TGTGCCAGCTCACCACTCGGGACCCATGCCATGAACACTGAAGCTTTCTTT. It encodes CASSPLGTHAMNTEAFF.

The chain recombines TRBV7-3 with TRBJ2-3, with D perhaps TRBD2 (6 bases). Germline V lookup: CDR1 SGHTA, CDR2 FQGTGA. V lost 6 bases and J lost 0, with 13 bases in between. This CDR3 comprises 15 residues. In nucleotides, the CDR3 is TGTGCCAGCAGTCGACCGGGAGTTAGCACAGATACGCAGTATTTT. Protein product: CASSRPGVSTDTQYF.

In its sample, this clone was seen a few times. The chain employs TRBV20-1 and TRBJ1-1; no clear D gene. The CDR3 loop spans 11 amino acids. V was pared by 1 base and J by 7 bases, with 7 bases between. In germline, CDR1 is DFQATT, CDR2 SNEGSKA (reference sequence). The CDR3 nucleotides read TGCAGTGCTAGAGGTTCCCGTGAAGCTTTCTTT. Amino acids: CSARGSREAFF.

This clone was seen only a few times. The chain has TRBV28 and TRBJ1-6; D gene ambiguous. This CDR3 is built from 15 residues. Trimming pared 5 bases from V and 0 bases from J, leaving 8 bases between. Germline CDR1 reads MDHEN; CDR2 reads SYDVKM. In nucleotides, the CDR3 is TGTGCCAGCAGTGTGGGGAGCTCCTATAATTCACCCCTCCACTTT. It is translated as CASSVGSSYNSPLHF.

This clone is labeled as medium-sized (0.01 to 0.1%). The chain is built from TRBV9 and TRBJ2-1; D might be TRBD2 (5 bases). V shed 5 bases and J shed 0 bases, with 18 bases lying between them. The germline gives CDR1 SGDLS, CDR2 YYNGEE. There are 17 residues in the CDR3. CDR3 DNA: TGTGCCAGCAGTATGGAGGTGTGGGGTAGCTCCTACAATGAGCAGTTCTTC. Protein product: CASSMEVWGSSYNEQFF.

V usage is TRBV5-6 and J usage is TRBJ1-2; TRBD1 matches at 9 bases. Per the germline V gene, CDR1 is SGHDT and CDR2 is YYEEEE. The CDR3 totals 14 residues. Trimming at V came to 3 bases and at J to 5 bases, leaving 5 bases not matched to a gene. This CDR3 reads CASSSGTGFYGYTF. For the CDR3, the DNA is TGTGCCAGCAGCTCCGGGACAGGGTTTTATGGCTACACCTTC.

This clone was found a few times. A much larger clonotype is one base distant, so this may be a read error. This sequence joins TRBV11-2 and TRBJ1-2; 8 bases align to TRBD1. The CDR3 extends over 16 amino acids. Germline lookup yields CDR1 SGHAT and CDR2 FQNNGV. J gave up 8 bases and V 1 base, and 12 bases lay outside the gene matches. CDR3 residues: CASSLVPNRGDEGYTF. The CDR3 DNA sequence: TGTGCCAGCAGCTTAGTGCCGAACAGGGGGGATGAAGGCTACACCTTC.

This clone was detected a few times. The rearrangement links TRBV6-6 to TRBJ1-1; D unclear. Trimming took off 6 bases at V and 3 bases at J, with 14 bases between the two ends. CDR1 and CDR2 from the germline V gene are MNHNY and SVGAGI (reference sequence). The CDR3 is 14 residues long. The CDR3 nucleotides read TGTGCCAGCAGGATCCGTCTTGGGGACACTGAAGCTTTCTTT. The encoded protein is CASRIRLGDTEAFF.

The chain has TRBV7-6 and TRBJ2-1; 13 bases line up with TRBD2. CDR1 and CDR2 from the germline V gene are SGHVS and FNYEAQ. The junction had 9 bases not matched to a gene; V was cut back by 6 bases and J by 7 bases. This CDR3 comprises 16 residues. DNA for the CDR3: TGTGCCAGCAGTCCACTACTAGCGGGAGGGCCGAATGAGCAGTTCTTC. Residues: CASSPLLAGGPNEQFF.